Each of the 17 T cell receptor beta chains below was sequenced from the same sample in a study of beta chain features in type 1 diabetes. For these receptors, no antigen is known. The sequenced template was cDNA made from the entire isolated RNA. Produced via immunoSEQ multiplex PCR; TCRdb's table is partial and in-frame only. Counted here are around 650,000 clones, 9.5% to 15% occurring once; the ten biggest clones make up more than 0.1%. Study-wide findings and caveats: Shortening of TCRB CDR3s, moderate but significant, appeared in all four CD4+ subsets of Type 1 diabetes patients.

The sequenced sample was naive CD4+ T cells from blood. All receptors derive from a man aged 25 to 45 with type 1 diabetes.

In regard to this clone: This CDR3 is also generated by other DNA sequences in the sample. This chain joins TRBV9 and TRBJ1-5, with D possibly TRBD1 on 5 matching bases. V was shortened by 2 bases and J by 1 base, with 7 bases between the two germline ends. The germline V gene has CDR1 SGDLS and CDR2 YYNGEE. The length of the CDR3 is 14 residues. DNA of the CDR3: TGTGCCAGCAGCGTGGGGCAGAGCAATCAGCCCCAGCATTTT. Its protein product is CASSVGQSNQPQHF.

The CDR3 here is CASRTGTRNEQFF. Written as DNA, the CDR3 is TGTGCCAGCAGGACCGGGACTAGGAATGAGCAGTTCTTC. The chain employs TRBV6-5 and TRBJ2-1; TRBD2 agrees at 8 bases. V trimming: 6 bases; J trimming: 7 bases; junction bases outside the gene matches: 5. Germline loops: CDR1 MNHEY, CDR2 SVGAGI. The length of the CDR3 is 13 residues.

This clone was observed a handful of times. The rearrangement uses TRBV30 and TRBJ2-1, with 9 bases lining up with TRBD2. CDR1 is GTSNPN and CDR2 is SVGIG in the germline V gene (reference sequence). The junction had 7 bases not matched to a gene; V was cut back by 5 bases and J by 2 bases. The CDR3 is 15 residues long. In DNA form, the CDR3 reads TGTGCCTGGTTTAGCGGGGGAAGTCCCTACAATGAGCAGTTCTTC. Amino acids: CAWFSGGSPYNEQFF.

This chain connects TRBV27 to TRBJ1-3; D call uncertain. Germline V lookup: CDR1 MNHEY, CDR2 SMNVEV (reference sequence). CDR3 length: 11 residues. Trimming shortened V by 8 bases and J by 4 bases, and 6 bases separated the two germline ends. This CDR3 reads CASGEGNTIYF. CDR3 coding DNA: TGTGCCAGCGGTGAGGGAAACACCATATATTTT.

This rearrangement joins TRBV4-3 to TRBJ2-1, with D perhaps matching TRBD1 (6 bases). Per the germline V gene, CDR1 is LGHNA and CDR2 is YSLEER. Trimming stripped 0 bases from V and 8 bases from J, with 14 bases between. This CDR3 is built from 15 residues. The CDR3 loop reads CASSQDYGQGYEQFF. The CDR3 bases are TGCGCCAGCAGCCAAGATTATGGGCAGGGGTATGAGCAGTTCTTC.

This clone was recorded a few times. This chain connects TRBV4-3 to TRBJ2-1, with TRBD2 matching over 9 bases. The CDR3 totals 14 residues. J gave up 9 bases and V 0 bases, and 3 bases lay outside the gene matches. Germline V gives CDR1 LGHNA, CDR2 YSLEER. CDR3: CASSQDQAGGEQFF. The DNA of the CDR3 is TGCGCCAGCAGCCAAGATCAAGCGGGGGGTGAGCAGTTCTTC.

The gene calls are TRBV11-2 and TRBJ1-3; TRBD1 might be the D (5 bases). In germline, CDR1 is SGHAT, CDR2 FQNNGV. Trimming shortened V by 5 bases and J by 3 bases, and 11 bases separated the two germline ends. The CDR3 extends over 14 amino acids. The CDR3 region is CASSPVTGGNTIYF. The CDR3 bases are TGTGCCAGCAGCCCAGTCACAGGTGGAAACACCATATATTTT.

This clone came up a few times. This rearrangement joins TRBV11-2 to TRBJ2-1; perhaps TRBD1 as D (6 bases). The germline gives CDR1 SGHAT, CDR2 FQNNGV. The CDR3 length is 15 residues. V was pared by 0 bases and J by 8 bases, with 14 bases between. CDR3 residues: CASSLEGAGLDEQFF. In DNA form, the CDR3 reads TGTGCCAGCAGCTTAGAGGGGGCTGGCCTCGATGAGCAGTTCTTC.

This chain connects TRBV19 to TRBJ2-1, with 8 bases identical to TRBD1. The V gene end was trimmed by 8 bases and the J gene end by 7 bases; junction bases not matched to a gene: 7. The CDR3 extends over 13 amino acids. The germline gives CDR1 LNHDA, CDR2 SQIVND (reference sequence). The CDR3 region is CASLRGLGNEQFF. As DNA, the CDR3 is TGTGCCAGTCTCAGGGGGCTAGGGAATGAGCAGTTCTTC.

This chain connects TRBV30 to TRBJ2-3, with D possibly TRBD2 on 5 matching bases. V dropped 0 bases and J dropped 6 bases, with 19 bases sitting between them. The CDR3 loop spans 16 amino acids. The germline V gene encodes CDR1 GTSNPN and CDR2 SVGIG (reference sequence). Here the CDR3 DNA reads TGTGCCTGGAGTGTACCCGGAGCTAGCCTCGGCGATACGCAGTATTTT. Amino acids: CAWSVPGASLGDTQYF.

This clone has only a few counts. The chain has TRBV7-2 and TRBJ1-6; 10 nucleotides agree with TRBD1. V lost 6 bases, J lost 10 bases, and 9 bases stayed unmatched. The CDR3 runs 15 residues. Germline V gives CDR1 SGHTA, CDR2 FQGNSA. This chain's CDR3 is CASRRDRGLGSPLHF. The DNA for the CDR3 is TGTGCCAGCAGGCGAGACAGGGGGCTTGGATCACCCCTCCACTTT. The variable domain in full, with the rest retrieved from reference TRBV7-2 and TRBJ1-6, is GAGVSQSPSNKVTEKGKDVELRCDPISGHTALYWYRQSLGQGLEFLIYFQGNSAPDKSGLPSDRFSAERTGGSVSTLTIQRTQQEDSAVYLCASRRDRGLGSPLHFGNGTRLTVT.

This clone was detected a few times. The V and J genes are TRBV18 and TRBJ2-1; 7 nucleotides agree with TRBD1. The CDR3 is 15 residues long. Unmatched junction bases numbered 6, after V lost 3 bases and J lost 4 bases. Looked up from germline, CDR1 is KGHSH and CDR2 is LQKENI. This chain's CDR3 is CASSPGTDDYNEQFF. DNA for the CDR3: TGTGCCAGCTCACCCGGGACAGATGATTACAATGAGCAGTTCTTC.

This CDR3 reads CASSQSLGSGELFF. The CDR3 nucleotides are TGCGCCAGCAGCCAGTCATTGGGGTCCGGGGAGCTGTTTTTT. This chain links TRBV4-3 with TRBJ2-2; unclear D gene. Germline CDR1 LGHNA, CDR2 YSLEER. The CDR3 totals 14 residues. Trimming stripped 3 bases from V and 6 bases from J, with 11 bases between.

This clone was found a few times. This rearrangement joins TRBV14 to TRBJ2-2, with D tentatively TRBD2 (5 bases). The germline V gene has CDR1 SGHDN and CDR2 FVKESK. Trimming shortened V by 2 bases and J by 6 bases, and 16 bases separated the two germline ends. The CDR3 has 16 residues. CDR3 DNA: TGTGCCAGCAGCCAACAGATCGGGGTCACGGCCGGGGAGCTGTTTTTT. Its translation is CASSQQIGVTAGELFF.

As to this clone: Other DNA sequences in the sample encode the same CDR3. The chain couples TRBV10-3 to TRBJ2-5; a weak D match, TRBD2 (5 bases). Trimming cost V 0 bases and J 4 bases, with 9 bases left between them. This CDR3 spans 14 amino acids. In germline, CDR1 is ENHRY, CDR2 SYGVKD. The CDR3, as DNA: TGTGCCATCAGTGAGTCTACCGGGGTAGAGACCCAGTACTTC. Its protein product is CAISESTGVETQYF.

This clone was seen more than once but under ten times. The same CDR3 is also encoded by other DNA sequences in this sample. This chain links TRBV6-5 with TRBJ2-3; unclear D gene. Trimming removed 4 bases from V and 0 bases from J, with 2 bases in between. This CDR3 has 12 residues. Germline V gives CDR1 MNHEY, CDR2 SVGAGI. CDR3 region: CASSSSTDTQYF. For the CDR3, the DNA is TGTGCCAGCAGTTCTAGCACAGATACGCAGTATTTT.

This chain joins TRBV7-9 and TRBJ2-1, with D perhaps matching TRBD2 (5 bases). V gave up 5 bases and J gave up 5 bases, with 16 bases separating them. This CDR3 region has 15 residues. Germline V gene data show CDR1 as SEHNR and CDR2 as FQNEAQ (reference sequence). The CDR3 DNA is TGTGCCAGCAGCCAGCCAGGATGGGAGAACAATGAGCAGTTCTTC. As protein: CASSQPGWENNEQFF.